The 23 T cell receptor beta chains given below trace back to one sample, sequenced in a study of beta chain features in type 1 diabetes. The authors reverse transcribed all of the isolated RNA, so sequencing captured expressed TCRB transcripts. Sequencing was performed with immunoSEQ multiplex PCR; in TCRdb, only in-frame clones are kept and a portion is missing. The sample comprises around 500,000 clones, 30% of which are singletons, and around 0.065% rests with the top ten. The material sequenced was naive CD4+ T cells from blood. Receptor source: a man younger than 30 in good health.

The V and J genes are TRBV29-1 and TRBJ2-6; TRBD1 or TRBD2 may be the D gene (5 bases each). The V end was cut by 3 bases, the J end by 2 bases, with 17 bases between. The CDR3 length is 17 residues. CDR1 is SQVTM, CDR2 ANQGSEA, per germline. This CDR3 reads CSVESFGGQAGANVLTF. The CDR3 region has the DNA TGCAGCGTTGAGTCGTTTGGGGGTCAGGCTGGGGCCAACGTCCTGACTTTC.

This clone was picked up a small number of times. This CDR3 is also generated by other DNA sequences in the sample. The gene calls are TRBV9 and TRBJ1-1; TRBD1 might be the D (5 bases). V lost 1 base to trimming and J lost 1 base, with 5 bases between them. Germline V lookup: CDR1 SGDLS, CDR2 YYNGEE. CDR3 length: 13 residues. CDR3 sequence (DNA): TGTGCCAGCAGCGTAACAGGGAACACTGAAGCTTTCTTT. This translates into CASSVTGNTEAFF.

This clone was found a few times. This chain connects TRBV7-2 to TRBJ2-2; 7 bases map to TRBD2. After removal of 4 bases from V and 4 bases from J, the junction contained 6 bases not matched to a gene. The CDR3 is 15 residues long. Germline assignment: CDR1 SGHTA and CDR2 FQGNSA. The DNA of the CDR3 is TGTGCCAGCAGCTCCTTCGGCGGGAGCACCGGGGAGCTGTTTTTT. Its protein product is CASSSFGGSTGELFF.

This clone appeared a few times. The gene calls are TRBV19 and TRBJ2-1; 9 bases agree with TRBD1. CDR1 is LNHDA and CDR2 is SQIVND in the germline V gene (reference sequence). The CDR3 sequence is 17 residues long. V trimming: 3 bases; J trimming: 8 bases; junction bases outside the gene matches: 14. CDR3 sequence (DNA): TGTGCCAGTAGTATTTCTGTGGGGACAGGGATTGCCTATGAGCAGTTCTTC. Amino acids: CASSISVGTGIAYEQFF.

The CDR3 coding sequence is TGTGCCAGCAGCCAGACAAGGGGAGGGAACACTGAAGCTTTCTTT. Amino acid sequence: CASSQTRGGNTEAFF. The rearrangement links TRBV14 to TRBJ1-1; tentative D call: TRBD1 (5 bases). The germline gives CDR1 SGHDN, CDR2 FVKESK. There are 15 residues in the CDR3. Trimming shortened V by 3 bases and J by 1 base, and 12 bases separated the two germline ends.

There are a few counts of this clone. The V and J genes are TRBV30 and TRBJ2-7, with 7 bases fitting TRBD1. The CDR3 is 15 residues long. V gave up 1 base and J gave up 3 bases; unmatched junction bases: 9. Germline loops: CDR1 GTSNPN, CDR2 SVGIG (reference sequence). The CDR3 here is CAWSAKLQGYYEQYF. The CDR3, as DNA: TGTGCCTGGAGTGCAAAACTACAGGGGTACTACGAGCAGTACTTC.

V is TRBV9 and J is TRBJ2-7; 7 nucleotides line up with TRBD2. CDR1 is SGDLS, CDR2 YYNGEE, per germline. The length of the CDR3 is 15 residues. V shed 0 bases, J shed 4 bases, and the junction held 7 bases outside the gene matches. The CDR3 region is CASSVGVGLTYEQYF. The CDR3 nucleotides are TGTGCCAGCAGCGTAGGCGTGGGACTAACTTACGAGCAGTACTTC.

The chain combines TRBV4-3 with TRBJ1-3; D call uncertain. This CDR3 spans 14 amino acids. Trimming pared 3 bases from V and 2 bases from J, leaving 8 bases between. CDR1 is LGHNA, CDR2 YSLEER, per germline. As DNA, the CDR3 is TGCGCCAGCAGCCAGGGATTAACTGGAAACACCATATATTTT. It specifies CASSQGLTGNTIYF.

Worth noting for this clone: Other nucleotide sequences in the sample specify the same CDR3. The CDR3 DNA reads TGTGCCAGCAGTTCTTCTGGCGAGCAGTACTTC. Protein sequence: CASSSSGEQYF. The rearrangement links TRBV28 to TRBJ2-7; D not certain. V was clipped by 4 bases and J by 6 bases, with 7 bases between them. The germline V gene has CDR1 MDHEN and CDR2 SYDVKM. This CDR3 has 11 amino acids.

This clone was observed a few times. The V call is TRBV7-2, the J call TRBJ2-5, with 10 bases matching TRBD2. Trimming at V came to 3 bases and at J to 5 bases, leaving 6 bases not matched to a gene. The length of the CDR3 is 15 residues. Germline values: CDR1 SGHTA, CDR2 FQGNSA. The CDR3 reads CASSFSGRAAETQYF. The CDR3 DNA reads TGTGCCAGCAGCTTCAGCGGGAGGGCCGCGGAGACCCAGTACTTC.

The chain joins TRBV18 to TRBJ2-1, with D perhaps TRBD1 (6 bases). Looked up from germline, CDR1 is KGHSH and CDR2 is LQKENI. V was pared by 4 bases and J by 0 bases, with 10 bases between. This CDR3 is built from 15 residues. The CDR3 is CASSLDRSSYNEQFF. CDR3 nucleotides: TGTGCCAGCTCACTCGACAGGAGCTCCTACAATGAGCAGTTCTTC.

This sequence joins TRBV19 and TRBJ2-7, with D possibly being TRBD1 (5 bases). Germline assignment: CDR1 LNHDA and CDR2 SQIVND (reference sequence). Trimming shortened V by 3 bases and J by 2 bases, and 14 bases separated the two germline ends. This CDR3 is 15 amino acids long. This CDR3 is CASSISQDRAYEQYF. The DNA for the CDR3 is TGTGCCAGTAGTATTTCCCAAGACAGAGCCTACGAGCAGTACTTC.

This clone was recorded a few times. This chain links TRBV2 with TRBJ1-5; tentative D call: TRBD1 (6 bases). CDR1 SNHLY and CDR2 FYNNEI come from the germline V gene. This CDR3 is built from 15 residues. The germline V and J ends were trimmed by 0 bases and 8 bases, with 14 bases remaining between them. The CDR3 reads CASSEAWGPSKPQHF. The CDR3 DNA reads as TGTGCCAGCAGTGAAGCGTGGGGGCCGTCCAAGCCCCAGCATTTT.

J is TRBJ2-7 and V is TRBV5-6; D unclear. CDR3 size: 14 residues. Germline CDR1 reads SGHDT; CDR2 reads YYEEEE. V was shortened by 3 bases and J by 3 bases, with 13 bases between the two germline ends. The CDR3 DNA sequence: TGTGCCAGCAGCTATCGACTCCTGGACTACGAGCAGTACTTC. This sequence encodes CASSYRLLDYEQYF.

This clone occurred a few times. V is TRBV29-1 and J is TRBJ2-4; D perhaps matches TRBD2 (5 bases). This CDR3 has 12 amino acids. CDR1 and CDR2 from the germline V gene are SQVTM and ANQGSEA. The V gene lost 4 bases and the J gene lost 8 bases, with 12 bases spanning the gap. The chain's CDR3 is CSVGGSGDIQYF. CDR3 bases: TGCAGCGTTGGTGGAAGCGGAGACATTCAGTACTTC.

This clone was picked up a small number of times. Other nucleotide sequences in the sample specify the same CDR3. The genes are TRBV4-3 and TRBJ2-1; 11 nucleotides line up with TRBD2. The V gene end was trimmed by 0 bases and the J gene end by 1 base; junction bases not matched to a gene: 2. This CDR3 region has 17 residues. Germline V gives CDR1 LGHNA, CDR2 YSLEER. DNA of the CDR3: TGCGCCAGCAGCCAAGATTTAGCGGGAGGGTCCTACAATGAGCAGTTCTTC. Translated: CASSQDLAGGSYNEQFF.

The chain employs TRBV11-2 and TRBJ2-2; D possibly corresponds to TRBD2 (6 bases). The CDR3 extends over 16 amino acids. The germline V and J ends were trimmed by 6 bases and 4 bases, with 18 bases remaining between them. Germline loops: CDR1 SGHAT, CDR2 FQNNGV. The CDR3 loop is CASSGATSVSTGELFF. DNA of the CDR3: TGTGCCAGCAGTGGGGCGACTAGTGTTAGCACCGGGGAGCTGTTTTTT.

This rearrangement joins TRBV9 to TRBJ2-2, with 12 nucleotides matching TRBD2. The CDR3 contains 16 residues. With 4 bases clipped from V and 6 bases from J, the junction kept 7 bases outside the gene matches. Germline values: CDR1 SGDLS, CDR2 YYNGEE. CDR3: CASSLATSGSPGELFF. The CDR3 bases are TGTGCCAGCAGCCTAGCGACTAGCGGGAGTCCCGGGGAGCTGTTTTTT. The whole variable domain, remainder taken from reference TRBV9 and TRBJ2-2, is DSGVTQTPKHLITATGQRVTLRCSPRSGDLSVYWYQQSLDQGLQFLIQYYNGEERAKGNILERFSAQQFPDLHSELNLSSLELGDSALYFCASSLATSGSPGELFFGEGSRLTVL.

This rearrangement joins TRBV5-4 to TRBJ2-3, with 10 bases identical to TRBD2. The CDR3 is 15 residues long. Trimming cost V 2 bases and J 4 bases; bases outside gene matches: 4. Germline-derived CDR1 and CDR2 are SGHNT and YYREEE (reference sequence). The CDR3 DNA sequence: TGTGCCAGCAGCTTAAGCGGGAGGGGAGCAGATACGCAGTATTTT. This sequence encodes CASSLSGRGADTQYF.

This sequence joins TRBV29-1 and TRBJ2-7, with 10 bases lining up with TRBD1. Losses at the gene ends were 7 bases for V and 4 bases for J; bases not matched to a gene: 4. CDR3 length equals 12 residues. CDR1 and CDR2 from the germline V gene are SQVTM and ANQGSEA. CDR3 residues: CSAGTGVYEQYF. DNA of the CDR3: TGCAGCGCAGGGACAGGGGTATACGAGCAGTACTTC.

The J gene is TRBJ2-1, the V gene TRBV30; possible D gene TRBD2, 6 bases. V lost 1 base and J lost 3, with 10 bases in between. This CDR3 has 14 residues. Germline lookup yields CDR1 GTSNPN and CDR2 SVGIG (reference sequence). The CDR3 loop reads CAWSGTGLYNEQFF. CDR3 bases: TGTGCCTGGAGTGGGACGGGACTCTACAATGAGCAGTTCTTC.

The J gene is TRBJ2-7, the V gene TRBV2, with 8 bases lining up with TRBD1. Germline CDR1 SNHLY, CDR2 FYNNEI. CDR3 size: 15 residues. With V trimmed by 5 bases and J by 3 bases, 9 bases remained unmatched. The CDR3: CASSRRTGQGYEQYF. CDR3 nucleotides: TGTGCCAGCAGTCGTAGGACAGGGCAAGGCTACGAGCAGTACTTC.

The V and J genes are TRBV7-8 and TRBJ2-1; D could derive from TRBD1 or TRBD2 (5 bases each). This CDR3 has 15 residues. Trimming shortened V by 5 bases and J by 12 bases, and 23 bases separated the two germline ends. Germline V gene sequence: CDR1 SGHVS, CDR2 FQNEAQ. The CDR3: CASSPDRAAGAGQFF. The CDR3 DNA follows: TGTGCCAGCAGCCCAGACCGTGCGGCTGGGGCGGGGCAGTTCTTC.